These T cell receptor beta chains were read from a single sample in a study of T cells after yellow fever vaccination. Using its own MiXCR run on the 5' RACE reads, TCRdb lists one record per CDR3 protein. The sample records a few hundred thousand distinct CDR3 sequences, approximately 4.5% being singletons. Sequences were derived from PBMCs, sampled 15 days after the yellow fever booster vaccination. All receptors come from a man younger than 35 who received the YFV17D yellow fever vaccine. CDR3s include the opening cysteine and the closing phenylalanine or tryptophan. The order of the fields is clone size, V gene, D gene, J gene, CDR3 protein, CDR3 DNA. A D gene is named only where the DNA matches it firmly. A row's size may be missing; if present it is once, few, many or a size class.

clone_size: .
v_call: TRBV9
d_call: TRBD1
j_call: TRBJ1-6
cdr3_aa: CASSVGQGWSPLHF
cdr3_nt: TGTGCCAGCAGCGTGGGACAGGGGTGGTCACCCCTCCACTTT

clone_size: many
v_call: TRBV6-2/TRBV6-3
d_call: .
j_call: TRBJ2-5
cdr3_aa: CASKPDRGSDQYF
cdr3_nt: TGTGCCAGCAAGCCGGACCGGGGGAGTGACCAGTACTTC

clone_size: many
v_call: TRBV29-1
d_call: .
j_call: TRBJ2-3
cdr3_aa: CSVHWRGWEKDTQYF
cdr3_nt: TGCAGCGTTCATTGGCGGGGTTGGGAAAAAGATACGCAGTATTTT

clone_size: few
v_call: TRBV5-5
d_call: .
j_call: TRBJ1-2
cdr3_aa: CASSFRTEFYGYTF
cdr3_nt: TGTGCCAGCAGCTTTAGGACAGAGTTCTATGGCTACACCTTC

clone_size: many
v_call: TRBV20-1
d_call: .
j_call: TRBJ2-7
cdr3_aa: CSARGTGTVSYEQYF
cdr3_nt: TGCAGTGCTCGGGGTACAGGAACAGTGTCCTACGAGCAGTACTTC

clone_size: many
v_call: TRBV6-5
d_call: TRBD1
j_call: TRBJ1-4
cdr3_aa: CASSRTGSDEKLFF
cdr3_nt: TGTGCCAGCAGTCGGACAGGGTCAGACGAAAAACTGTTTTTT

clone_size: few
v_call: TRBV7-9
d_call: .
j_call: TRBJ2-7
cdr3_aa: CASAGFYEQYF
cdr3_nt: TGTGCCAGCGCCGGGTTTTACGAGCAGTACTTC

clone_size: many
v_call: TRBV3-1
d_call: .
j_call: TRBJ2-7
cdr3_aa: CASSQLGDSSYEQYF
cdr3_nt: TGTGCCAGCAGCCAGCTGGGGGATAGCTCCTACGAGCAGTACTTC

clone_size: .
v_call: TRBV18
d_call: .
j_call: TRBJ1-6
cdr3_aa: CASSPEVGGTYNSPLHF
cdr3_nt: TGTGCCAGCTCGCCCGAAGTGGGGGGCACCTATAATTCACCCCTCCACTTT

clone_size: many
v_call: TRBV10-3
d_call: .
j_call: TRBJ2-7
cdr3_aa: CAIGTYEQYF
cdr3_nt: TGTGCCATCGGTACCTACGAGCAGTACTTC

clone_size: many
v_call: TRBV5-1
d_call: .
j_call: TRBJ1-1
cdr3_aa: CASSWAGASNTEAFF
cdr3_nt: TGCGCCAGCAGCTGGGCAGGAGCATCGAACACTGAAGCTTTCTTT

clone_size: .
v_call: TRBV6-6
d_call: .
j_call: TRBJ1-3
cdr3_aa: CASSRTPGSGNTIYF
cdr3_nt: TGTGCCAGCAGTAGGACCCCAGGCTCTGGAAACACCATATATTTT

clone_size: many
v_call: TRBV12-3/TRBV12-4
d_call: TRBD1
j_call: TRBJ1-5
cdr3_aa: CASSFRQGDGQPQHF
cdr3_nt: TGTGCCAGCAGTTTCAGACAGGGGGACGGTCAGCCCCAGCATTTT

clone_size: few
v_call: TRBV6-2/TRBV6-3
d_call: .
j_call: TRBJ2-4
cdr3_aa: CASMVRGANIQYF
cdr3_nt: TGTGCCAGCATGGTGAGAGGGGCAAACATTCAGTACTTC

clone_size: .
v_call: TRBV7-3
d_call: .
j_call: TRBJ1-1
cdr3_aa: CASSLLANTEAFF
cdr3_nt: TGTGCCAGCTCCCTCTTGGCGAACACTGAAGCTTTCTTT

clone_size: many
v_call: TRBV7-9
d_call: .
j_call: TRBJ1-1
cdr3_aa: CASSEWEDQNTEAFF
cdr3_nt: TGTGCCAGCAGCGAATGGGAGGACCAGAACACTGAAGCTTTCTTT

clone_size: few
v_call: TRBV5-1
d_call: TRBD1
j_call: TRBJ2-2
cdr3_aa: CASSFGTGPPGELFF
cdr3_nt: TGCGCCAGCAGCTTTGGGACAGGACCTCCCGGGGAGCTGTTTTTT

clone_size: many
v_call: TRBV7-2
d_call: .
j_call: TRBJ2-2
cdr3_aa: CASSSRPVNTGELFF
cdr3_nt: TGTGCCAGCAGCTCGAGACCTGTAAACACCGGGGAGCTGTTTTTT

clone_size: .
v_call: TRBV24-1
d_call: .
j_call: TRBJ1-2
cdr3_aa: CATSDLATNYGYTF
cdr3_nt: TGTGCCACCAGTGATTTGGCCACCAACTATGGCTACACCTTC

clone_size: .
v_call: TRBV18
d_call: .
j_call: TRBJ1-1
cdr3_aa: CASSPIDSMNTEAFF
cdr3_nt: TGTGCCAGCTCACCGATCGACAGTATGAACACTGAAGCTTTCTTT

clone_size: few
v_call: TRBV5-1
d_call: .
j_call: TRBJ2-7
cdr3_aa: CASSFLAGNPYEQYF
cdr3_nt: TGCGCCAGCAGCTTTCTGGCGGGGAACCCCTACGAGCAGTACTTC

clone_size: .
v_call: TRBV7-2
d_call: .
j_call: TRBJ1-3
cdr3_aa: CASSLDLFTSGNTIYF
cdr3_nt: TGTGCCAGCAGCTTAGATCTATTTACCTCTGGAAACACCATATATTTT

clone_size: many
v_call: TRBV12-3/TRBV12-4
d_call: .
j_call: TRBJ1-2
cdr3_aa: CASSFGGPLGGYTF
cdr3_nt: TGTGCCAGCAGTTTCGGCGGGCCCTTGGGTGGCTACACCTTC

clone_size: many
v_call: TRBV12-3/TRBV12-4
d_call: .
j_call: TRBJ2-3
cdr3_aa: CASSTRRDGLTDTQYF
cdr3_nt: TGTGCCAGCAGTACCCGCCGGGACGGACTCACAGATACGCAGTATTTT

clone_size: few
v_call: TRBV6-1
d_call: .
j_call: TRBJ2-3
cdr3_aa: CASSEGDDTQYF
cdr3_nt: TGTGCCAGCAGTGAAGGGGATGATACGCAGTATTTT

clone_size: .
v_call: TRBV6-2/TRBV6-3
d_call: .
j_call: TRBJ1-3
cdr3_aa: CASSYRGQAENTIYF
cdr3_nt: TGTGCCAGCAGTTACCGCGGCCAGGCTGAAAACACCATATATTTT

clone_size: many
v_call: TRBV20-1
d_call: .
j_call: TRBJ1-2
cdr3_aa: CSAGRTDYGYTF
cdr3_nt: TGCAGTGCTGGCCGGACGGACTATGGCTACACCTTC

clone_size: .
v_call: TRBV28
d_call: .
j_call: TRBJ1-2
cdr3_aa: CASSFVDPRGYTF
cdr3_nt: TGTGCCAGCAGTTTCGTGGACCCCCGTGGCTACACCTTC

clone_size: few
v_call: TRBV25-1
d_call: .
j_call: TRBJ1-1
cdr3_aa: CASSEVQGGTEAFF
cdr3_nt: TGTGCCAGCAGTGAGGTCCAGGGTGGAACTGAAGCTTTCTTT

clone_size: many
v_call: TRBV29-1
d_call: TRBD1
j_call: TRBJ2-3
cdr3_aa: CSVDRGGGTDTQYF
cdr3_nt: TGCAGCGTGGACAGGGGGGGCGGCACAGATACGCAGTATTTT

clone_size: .
v_call: TRBV4-3
d_call: .
j_call: TRBJ2-3
cdr3_aa: CASSPSYGGEADTQYF
cdr3_nt: TGCGCCAGCAGCCCGTCCTATGGGGGAGAGGCAGATACGCAGTATTTT

clone_size: .
v_call: TRBV20-1
d_call: TRBD1
j_call: TRBJ1-1
cdr3_aa: CSARDRTGAEAFF
cdr3_nt: TGCAGTGCTAGAGATCGGACAGGGGCTGAAGCTTTCTTT

clone_size: few
v_call: TRBV5-1
d_call: TRBD1
j_call: TRBJ2-7
cdr3_aa: CASRSGTELSYEQYF
cdr3_nt: TGCGCCAGCAGGTCCGGGACAGAGCTGTCCTACGAGCAGTACTTC

clone_size: many
v_call: TRBV12-3/TRBV12-4
d_call: TRBD1
j_call: TRBJ1-1
cdr3_aa: CASSQQGLSTEAFF
cdr3_nt: TGTGCCAGCAGTCAACAGGGGCTGAGCACTGAAGCTTTCTTT

clone_size: few
v_call: TRBV7-9
d_call: .
j_call: TRBJ1-1
cdr3_aa: CASSFLGGTEAFF
cdr3_nt: TGTGCCAGCAGCTTCCTGGGGGGCACTGAAGCTTTCTTT

clone_size: many
v_call: TRBV29-1
d_call: .
j_call: TRBJ2-5
cdr3_aa: CSVVKENQETQYF
cdr3_nt: TGCAGCGTTGTTAAGGAGAACCAAGAGACCCAGTACTTC

clone_size: many
v_call: TRBV7-2
d_call: .
j_call: TRBJ1-1
cdr3_aa: CASSLDPVGSAFF
cdr3_nt: TGTGCCAGCAGCTTAGACCCAGTTGGGAGCGCTTTCTTT

clone_size: .
v_call: TRBV10-3
d_call: .
j_call: TRBJ1-1
cdr3_aa: CAISESIQMNTEAFF
cdr3_nt: TGTGCCATCAGTGAGTCGATACAGATGAACACTGAAGCTTTCTTT

clone_size: .
v_call: TRBV18
d_call: .
j_call: TRBJ2-3
cdr3_aa: CASSPPGAGGDTQYF
cdr3_nt: TGTGCCAGCTCACCACCGGGGGCAGGCGGAGATACGCAGTATTTT

clone_size: few
v_call: TRBV12-3/TRBV12-4
d_call: .
j_call: TRBJ2-3
cdr3_aa: CASTLRRGFTDTQYF
cdr3_nt: TGTGCCAGCACCCTCCGCAGGGGCTTCACAGATACGCAGTATTTT